This T cell receptor beta chain was recovered during a study of HIV-infected patients and healthy controls. cDNA was made from about 510 ng RNA using alpha and beta constant primers. Alpha and beta chain libraries were made separately by chain-specific third strand synthesis with multiplexing indices. One entry per CDR3 protein results from TCRdb running MiXCR on the 5' RACE reads. The table shows almost 25,000 distinct CDR3 sequences, with roughly 7.9% occurring only once. CDR1 is KGHSH, CDR2 LQKENI, per germline. The CDR3 length is 14 residues. Deletions cut 3 bases from V and 3 bases from J, with 11 bases between. All unsorted peripheral T cells were captured because whole blood was used without fractionation. This clonotype was observed many times.

The rearrangement uses TRBV18 and TRBJ1-2, with unresolved D. The sequenced sample consisted of blood. This clonotype originated in an adult in good health. Here the CDR3 DNA reads TGTGCCAGCTCACCTTCAGGATTAGACTATGGCTACACCTTC. It translates to CASSPSGLDYGYTF.